The rows below give T cell receptor beta chains drawn from one sample of a study of CD8 T cell repertoires and HIV-1 epitope variants. The antigens for these receptors are not known. Sequencing was performed with immunoSEQ multiplex PCR; in TCRdb, only in-frame clones are kept and a portion is missing. Seen here are thousands of clones, 66% observed once, and the top ten hold 40% to 55%. The sequencing sample was made of cultured CD8+ T cells derived from PBMCs. The receptors stem from a male donor with HIV. The CDR3 runs from the conserved cysteine through the conserved F or W. The order of the fields is D gene, J gene, V gene, clone size, CDR3 protein, CDR3 DNA. D genes are given only for firm matches. The listing skips clone size in some rows; elsewhere it reads once, few, many or a size class.

>TRBD1|TRBJ1-1|TRBV27|NA
CASSTGGSGTEAFF
TGTGCCAGCTCAACAGGGGGCTCTGGCACTGAAGCTTTCTTT
>NA|TRBJ1-5|TRBV6-4|NA
CASSDDRGVRRDNQPQHF
TGTGCCAGCAGTGACGACCGTGGGGTCAGGCGGGACAATCAGCCCCAGCATTTT
>NA|TRBJ2-1|TRBV13|NA
CASSEGGTLNEQFF
TGTGCCAGCAGTGAGGGGGGGACATTGAATGAGCAGTTCTTC
>NA|TRBJ2-2|TRBV6-6|NA
CASSYVGASNTGELFF
TGTGCCAGCAGTTACGTTGGGGCATCGAACACCGGGGAGCTGTTTTTT
>TRBD2|TRBJ2-1|TRBV19|NA
CASSSGLASYYNEQFF
TGTGCCAGTAGTTCGGGACTAGCGAGCTACTACAATGAGCAGTTCTTC
>TRBD1|TRBJ1-2|TRBV7-6|NA
CASREGTGTGYTF
TGTGCCAGCAGAGAGGGGACAGGGACTGGCTACACCTTC
>NA|TRBJ2-1|TRBV7-2|NA
CASSITPDSYNEQFF
TGTGCCAGCAGCATAACACCGGACTCCTACAATGAGCAGTTCTTC
>NA|TRBJ1-4|TRBV28|NA
CASSLGFMATNEKLFF
TGTGCCAGCAGTTTGGGGTTTATGGCAACTAATGAAAAACTGTTTTTT
>TRBD2|TRBJ2-7|TRBV10-3|NA
CAISESASGSYEQYF
TGTGCCATCAGTGAGTCTGCTAGCGGGAGCTACGAGCAGTACTTC
>TRBD2|TRBJ2-1|TRBV28|NA
CASSPGTSGIYNEQFF
TGTGCCAGCAGTCCAGGGACTAGCGGTATCTACAATGAGCAGTTCTTC
>NA|TRBJ2-1|TRBV11-2|NA
CASSPLRGPSYNEQFF
TGTGCCAGCAGCCCTCTACGGGGGCCCTCCTACAATGAGCAGTTCTTC
>NA|TRBJ2-2|TRBV9|NA
CASSPVVAGELFF
TGTGCCAGCAGCCCTGTCGTGGCCGGGGAGCTGTTTTTT
>NA|TRBJ2-7|TRBV27|NA
CASSPGTGRSYEQYF
TGTGCCAGCAGTCCCGGAACAGGACGCTCCTACGAGCAGTACTTC
>NA|TRBJ1-2|TRBV5-6|few
CASSLGQGLIRYTF
TGTGCCAGCAGCTTGGGGCAGGGGCTGATACGCTACACCTTC
>NA|TRBJ2-1|TRBV20-1|NA
CSASTSNEQFF
TGCAGTGCTTCAACATCCAATGAGCAGTTCTTC
>TRBD1|TRBJ1-2|TRBV7-6|NA
CASSQTPGTAYGYTF
TGTGCCAGCAGCCAAACCCCCGGGACAGCTTATGGCTACACCTTC
>TRBD2|TRBJ2-1|TRBV18|NA
CASSLSGESSSYNEQFF
TGTGCCAGCTCCCTCAGCGGGGAGTCCTCCTCTTACAATGAGCAGTTCTTC
>NA|TRBJ1-4|TRBV25-1|NA
CASKVATNEKLFF
TGTGCCAGCAAGGTTGCAACTAATGAAAAACTGTTTTTT
>NA|TRBJ2-3|TRBV6-5|NA
CASSSTSRDTQYF
TGTGCCAGCAGCTCTACTAGCAGAGATACGCAGTATTTT
>NA|TRBJ1-2|TRBV16|NA
CASSQSGGGIYGYTF
TGTGCCAGCAGCCAATCGGGAGGGGGAATCTATGGCTACACCTTC
>NA|TRBJ2-7|TRBV5-1|NA
CASSLTVEEQYF
TGCGCCAGCAGCCTGACTGTAGAGGAGCAGTACTTC
>NA|TRBJ2-3|TRBV7-6|NA
CASSLNKGSTDTQYF
TGTGCCAGCAGCTTAAACAAGGGATCTACAGATACGCAGTATTTT
>NA|TRBJ2-6|TRBV7-3|NA
CASRTASGDSGANVLTF
TGTGCCAGCCGAACGGCCTCGGGGGACTCTGGGGCCAACGTCCTGACTTTC
>NA|TRBJ2-3|TRBV5-4|NA
CASSTTDTQYF
TGTGCCAGCAGCACCACAGATACGCAGTATTTT
>TRBD1|TRBJ1-2|TRBV19|once
CASWDSLANYGYTF
TGTGCCAGTTGGGACAGTTTAGCTAACTATGGCTACACCTTC
>NA|TRBJ2-1|TRBV5-5|NA
CASSTSNEQFF
TGTGCCAGCAGCACCTCCAATGAGCAGTTCTTC
>TRBD1|TRBJ2-5|TRBV6-6|NA
CASSYPRGQGQETQYF
TGTGCCAGCAGTTACCCCCGAGGACAGGGCCAAGAGACCCAGTACTTC
>NA|TRBJ2-1|TRBV27|NA
CASGVIRDTNEQFF
TGTGCCAGCGGGGTAATAAGGGACACGAATGAGCAGTTCTTC
>NA|TRBJ2-7|TRBV2|NA
CASSGTYNYEQYF
TGTGCCAGCAGTGGGACCTATAACTACGAGCAGTACTTC
>NA|TRBJ2-5|TRBV18|few
CASSPLQETQYF
TGTGCCAGCTCACCACTCCAAGAGACCCAGTACTTC
>NA|TRBJ1-2|TRBV11-1|medium-sized
CASSPGTSDYGYTF
TGTGCCAGCAGCCCTGGGACTTCTGACTATGGCTACACCTTC
>NA|TRBJ2-7|TRBV7-9|NA
CASSSLGGEQYF
TGTGCCAGCAGCAGCCTGGGCGGGGAGCAGTACTTC
>TRBD1|TRBJ2-7|TRBV10-3|few
CAISVGGQGGEQYF
TGTGCCATCAGTGTGGGAGGACAGGGGGGCGAGCAGTACTTC
>TRBD1|TRBJ1-2|TRBV5-4|NA
CASSSPEAGRGTYGYTF
TGTGCCAGCAGCTCCCCCGAGGCTGGCAGGGGGACCTATGGCTACACCTTC
>TRBD2|TRBJ2-5|TRBV7-9|once
CASSLIGLAGVETQYF
TGTGCCAGCAGCTTAATAGGACTAGCGGGAGTGGAGACCCAGTACTTC
>TRBD2|TRBJ2-1|TRBV19|NA
CASSLGGGGAFNEQFF
TGTGCCAGTAGCCTAGGAGGCGGGGGGGCCTTCAATGAGCAGTTCTTC
>TRBD2|TRBJ2-7|TRBV10-1|NA
CASSELAGVSYEQYF
TGCGCCAGCAGTGAACTAGCGGGAGTCTCCTACGAGCAGTACTTC
>NA|TRBJ1-2|TRBV11-2|NA
CASSLDRANYGYTF
TGTGCCAGCAGCTTGGACAGAGCTAACTATGGCTACACCTTC
>TRBD1|TRBJ1-2|TRBV5-1|few
CASSPDRDGYGYTF
TGCGCCAGCAGCCCGGACAGGGACGGCTATGGCTACACCTTC
>TRBD1|TRBJ1-1|TRBV4-2|NA
CASSPSGQGTEAFF
TGTGCCAGCAGCCCGTCGGGACAGGGGACTGAAGCTTTCTTT
>NA|TRBJ2-3|TRBV19|NA
CASSIDEFTQYF
TGTGCCAGTAGTATAGATGAATTTACGCAGTATTTT
>NA|TRBJ1-1|TRBV11-3|few
CASSDSVGTEAFF
TGTGCCAGCAGCGACTCTGTGGGCACTGAAGCTTTCTTT
>NA|TRBJ2-1|TRBV4-2|NA
CASSSSLYNEQFF
TGTGCCAGCAGCTCAAGCCTATACAATGAGCAGTTCTTC
>TRBD1|TRBJ2-3|TRBV7-9|NA
CASSPRQGRTDTQYF
TGTGCCAGCAGCCCTCGACAGGGAAGGACAGATACGCAGTATTTT
>NA|TRBJ2-3|TRBV28|NA
CASAARDTQYF
TGTGCCAGCGCCGCTCGAGATACGCAGTATTTT
>NA|TRBJ2-1|TRBV5-1|once
CASSLVELPNNEQFF
TGCGCCAGCAGCTTGGTAGAACTCCCTAACAATGAGCAGTTCTTC
>TRBD2|TRBJ2-5|TRBV6-1|NA
CASSGQIFLAGGIKETQYF
TGTGCCAGCAGTGGACAGATCTTTTTAGCGGGAGGAATTAAGGAGACCCAGTACTTC
>NA|TRBJ1-1|TRBV5-4|NA
CASSLSGANTEAFF
TGTGCCAGCAGCTTGTCAGGGGCGAACACTGAAGCTTTCTTT